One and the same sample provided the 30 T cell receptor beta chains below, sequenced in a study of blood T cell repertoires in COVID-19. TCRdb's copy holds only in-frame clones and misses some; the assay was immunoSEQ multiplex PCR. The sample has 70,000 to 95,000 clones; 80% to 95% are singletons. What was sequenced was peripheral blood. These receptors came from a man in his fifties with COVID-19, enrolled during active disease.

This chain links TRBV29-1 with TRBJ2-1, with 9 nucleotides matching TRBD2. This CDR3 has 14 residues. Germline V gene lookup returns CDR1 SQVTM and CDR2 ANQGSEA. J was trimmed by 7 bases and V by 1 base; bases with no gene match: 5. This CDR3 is CSVEVLAGSNEQFF. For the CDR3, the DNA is TGCAGCGTTGAAGTGCTAGCGGGGTCAAATGAGCAGTTCTTC.

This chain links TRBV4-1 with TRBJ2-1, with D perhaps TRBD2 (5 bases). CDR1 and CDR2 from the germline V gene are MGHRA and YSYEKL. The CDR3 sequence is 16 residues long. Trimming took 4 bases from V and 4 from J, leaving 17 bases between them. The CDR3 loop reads CASSPTSGSEYNEQFF. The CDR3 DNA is TGCGCCAGCAGCCCAACGTCGGGGTCTGAATACAATGAGCAGTTCTTC.

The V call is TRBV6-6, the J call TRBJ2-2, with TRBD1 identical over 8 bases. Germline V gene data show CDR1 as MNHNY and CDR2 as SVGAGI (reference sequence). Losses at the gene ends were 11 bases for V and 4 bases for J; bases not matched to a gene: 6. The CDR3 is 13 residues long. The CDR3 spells CAGGQGGTGELFF. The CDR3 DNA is TGTGCCGGCGGACAGGGTGGCACCGGGGAGCTGTTTTTT.

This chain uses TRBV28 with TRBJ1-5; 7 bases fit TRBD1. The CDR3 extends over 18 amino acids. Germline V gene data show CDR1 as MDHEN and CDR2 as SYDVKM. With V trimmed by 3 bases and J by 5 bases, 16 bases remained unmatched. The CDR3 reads CASSFTYQTGVIHQPQHF. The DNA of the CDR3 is TGTGCCAGCAGTTTCACATATCAAACAGGGGTTATCCATCAGCCCCAGCATTTT.

This CDR3 reads CASSSFPIAGAGANVLTF. As DNA, the CDR3 is TGTGCCAGCAGCTCGTTCCCAATCGCAGGGGCTGGGGCCAACGTCCTGACTTTC. This chain uses TRBV11-2 with TRBJ2-6; a possible D gene is TRBD1 (6 bases). The germline V gene has CDR1 SGHAT and CDR2 FQNNGV. V was cut by 4 bases and J by 2 bases, with 18 bases left in between. This CDR3 region has 18 residues. Full variable domain (rest looked up from reference TRBV11-2 and TRBJ2-6): EAGVAQSPRYKIIEKRQSVAFWCNPISGHATLYWYQQILGQGPKLLIQFQNNGVVDDSQLPKDRFSAERLKGVDSTLKIQPAKLEDSAVYLCASSSFPIAGAGANVLTFGAGSRLTVL.

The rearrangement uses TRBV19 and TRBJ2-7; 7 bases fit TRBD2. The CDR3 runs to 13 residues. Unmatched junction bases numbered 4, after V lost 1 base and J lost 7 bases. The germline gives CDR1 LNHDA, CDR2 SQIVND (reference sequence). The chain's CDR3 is CASSIAAGDEQYV. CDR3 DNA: TGTGCCAGTAGTATAGCCGCGGGGGATGAGCAGTACGTC.

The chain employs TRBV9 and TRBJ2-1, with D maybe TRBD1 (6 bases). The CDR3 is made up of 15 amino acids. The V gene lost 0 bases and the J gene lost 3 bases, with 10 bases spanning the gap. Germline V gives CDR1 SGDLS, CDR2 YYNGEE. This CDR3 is CASSVGGQLYNEQFF. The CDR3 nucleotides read TGTGCCAGCAGCGTAGGGGGACAACTCTACAATGAGCAGTTCTTC.

This chain's CDR3 is CASSDHRVGNQPQHF. The CDR3 DNA follows: TGTGCCAGCAGTGATCACAGGGTGGGCAATCAGCCCCAGCATTTT. The rearrangement uses TRBV6-1 and TRBJ1-5, with D perhaps TRBD1 (6 bases). V lost 3 bases to trimming and J lost 2 bases, with 11 bases between them. The CDR3 totals 15 residues. Germline-derived CDR1 and CDR2 are MNHNS and SASEGT.

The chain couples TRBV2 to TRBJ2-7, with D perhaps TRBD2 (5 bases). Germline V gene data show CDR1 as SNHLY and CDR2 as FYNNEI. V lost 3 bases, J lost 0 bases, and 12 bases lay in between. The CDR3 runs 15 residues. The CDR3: CASSDGGYPSYEQYF. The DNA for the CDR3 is TGTGCCAGCAGTGACGGCGGGTACCCCTCCTACGAGCAGTACTTC. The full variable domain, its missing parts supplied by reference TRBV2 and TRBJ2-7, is EPEVTQTPSHQVTQMGQEVILRCVPISNHLYFYWYRQILGQKVEFLVSFYNNEISEKSEIFDDQFSVERPDGSNFTLKIRSTKLEDSAMYFCASSDGGYPSYEQYFGPGTRLTVT.

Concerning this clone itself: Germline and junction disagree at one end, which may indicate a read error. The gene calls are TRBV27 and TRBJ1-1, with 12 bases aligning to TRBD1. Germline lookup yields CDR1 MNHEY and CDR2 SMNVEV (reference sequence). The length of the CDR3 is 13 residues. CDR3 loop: CASSLWDRGPRAF. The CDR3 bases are TGTGCCAGCAGTTTATGGGACAGGGGGCCACGGGCCTTT.

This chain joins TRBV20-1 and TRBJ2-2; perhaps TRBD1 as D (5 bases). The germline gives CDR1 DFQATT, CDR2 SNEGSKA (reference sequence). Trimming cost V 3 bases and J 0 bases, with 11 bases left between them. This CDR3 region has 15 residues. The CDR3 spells CSASKWGPNTGELFF. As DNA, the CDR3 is TGCAGTGCTAGTAAATGGGGCCCGAACACCGGGGAGCTGTTTTTT.

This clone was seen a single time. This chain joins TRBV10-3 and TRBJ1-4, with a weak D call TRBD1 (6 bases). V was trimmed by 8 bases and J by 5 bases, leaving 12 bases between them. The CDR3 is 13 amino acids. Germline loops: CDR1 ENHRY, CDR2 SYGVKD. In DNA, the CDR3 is TGTGCCATCCGTAGGGACACAAATGAAAAACTGTTTTTT. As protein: CAIRRDTNEKLFF.

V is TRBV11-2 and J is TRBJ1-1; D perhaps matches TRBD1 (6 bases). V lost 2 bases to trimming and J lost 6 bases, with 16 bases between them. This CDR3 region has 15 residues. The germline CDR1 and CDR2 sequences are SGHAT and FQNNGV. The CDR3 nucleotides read TGTGCCAGCAGCTTAACCCAGGTGGGGGCGGCTGAAGCTTTCTTT. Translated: CASSLTQVGAAEAFF.

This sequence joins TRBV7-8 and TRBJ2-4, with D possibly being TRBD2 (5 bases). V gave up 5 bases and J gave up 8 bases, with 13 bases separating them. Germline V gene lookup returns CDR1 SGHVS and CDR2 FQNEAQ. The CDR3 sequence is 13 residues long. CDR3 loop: CASSPPRVDIQYF. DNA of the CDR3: TGTGCCAGCAGCCCCCCGAGGGTGGACATTCAGTACTTC.

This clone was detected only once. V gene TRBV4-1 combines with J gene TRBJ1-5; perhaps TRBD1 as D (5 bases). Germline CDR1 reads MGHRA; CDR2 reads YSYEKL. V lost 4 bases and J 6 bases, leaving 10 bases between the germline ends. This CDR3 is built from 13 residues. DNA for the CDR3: TGCGCCAGCAGCCTGGGGGGGGGTCAGCCCCAGCATTTT. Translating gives CASSLGGGQPQHF.

The CDR3 coding sequence is TGTGCCATCAGTGAGTCGACGGGTGCGGGAGATACGCAGTATTTT. Its protein product is CAISESTGAGDTQYF. The chain recombines TRBV10-3 with TRBJ2-3, with D possibly TRBD2 on 5 matching bases. Deletions cut 0 bases from V and 5 bases from J, with 12 bases between. This CDR3 spans 15 amino acids. CDR1 and CDR2 from the germline V gene are ENHRY and SYGVKD.

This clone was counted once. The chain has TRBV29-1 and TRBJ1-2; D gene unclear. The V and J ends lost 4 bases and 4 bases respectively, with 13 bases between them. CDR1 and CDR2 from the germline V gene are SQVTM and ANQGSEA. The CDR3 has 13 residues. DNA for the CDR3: TGCAGCGTTGGGAACGACATAGTCTATGGCTACACCTTC. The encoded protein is CSVGNDIVYGYTF.

This chain's CDR3 is CASSLFPRGKDTEAFF. The DNA for the CDR3 is TGCGCCAGCAGCTTGTTCCCCAGGGGGAAGGACACTGAAGCTTTCTTT. This chain uses TRBV5-1 with TRBJ1-1; 7 positions match TRBD1. This CDR3 is 16 amino acids long. Germline loops: CDR1 SGHRS, CDR2 YFSETQ. V lost 1 base and J lost 3; bases outside the gene matches: 9. Combining the CDR3 with reference TRBV5-1 and TRBJ1-1 gives the whole variable domain KAGVTQTPRYLIKTRGQQVTLSCSPISGHRSVSWYQQTPGQGLQFLFEYFSETQRNKGNFPGRFSGRQFSNSRSEMNVSTLELGDSALYLCASSLFPRGKDTEAFFGQGTRLTVV.

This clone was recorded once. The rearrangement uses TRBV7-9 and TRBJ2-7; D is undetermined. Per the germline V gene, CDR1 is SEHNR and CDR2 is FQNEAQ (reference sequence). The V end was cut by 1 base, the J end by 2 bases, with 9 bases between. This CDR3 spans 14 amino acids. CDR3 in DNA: TGTGCCAGCAGCTTAGAACAGCCAACCTACGAGCAGTACTTC. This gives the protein CASSLEQPTYEQYF.

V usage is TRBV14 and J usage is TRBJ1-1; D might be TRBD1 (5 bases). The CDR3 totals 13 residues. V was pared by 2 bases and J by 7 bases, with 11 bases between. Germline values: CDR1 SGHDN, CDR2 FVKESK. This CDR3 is CASSQSAQGEAFF. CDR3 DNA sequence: TGTGCCAGCAGCCAATCGGCTCAGGGTGAAGCTTTCTTT.

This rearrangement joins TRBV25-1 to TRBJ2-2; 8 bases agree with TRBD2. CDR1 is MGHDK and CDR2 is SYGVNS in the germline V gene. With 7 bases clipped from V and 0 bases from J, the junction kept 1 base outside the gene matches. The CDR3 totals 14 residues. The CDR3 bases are TGTGCCAGCACGGGACTAGCGAACACCGGGGAGCTGTTTTTT. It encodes CASTGLANTGELFF.

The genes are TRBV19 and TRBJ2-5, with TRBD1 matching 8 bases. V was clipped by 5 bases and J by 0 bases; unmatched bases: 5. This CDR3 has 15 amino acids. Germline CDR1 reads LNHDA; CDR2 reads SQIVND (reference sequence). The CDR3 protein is CASSARTGYQETQYF. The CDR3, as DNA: TGTGCCAGTAGTGCACGGACAGGGTACCAAGAGACCCAGTACTTC.

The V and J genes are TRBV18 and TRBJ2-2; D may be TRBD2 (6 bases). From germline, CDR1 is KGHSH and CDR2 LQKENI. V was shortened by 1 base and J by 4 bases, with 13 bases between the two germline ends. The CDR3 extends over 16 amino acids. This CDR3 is CASSPLEAGSTGELFF. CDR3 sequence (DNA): TGTGCCAGCTCACCACTCGAGGCGGGGAGCACCGGGGAGCTGTTTTTT.

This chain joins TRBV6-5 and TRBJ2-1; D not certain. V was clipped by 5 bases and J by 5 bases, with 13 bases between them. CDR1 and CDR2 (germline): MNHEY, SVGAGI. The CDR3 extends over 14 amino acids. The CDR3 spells CASSPRLENNEQFF. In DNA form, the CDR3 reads TGTGCCAGCAGTCCCCGTTTGGAGAACAATGAGCAGTTCTTC.

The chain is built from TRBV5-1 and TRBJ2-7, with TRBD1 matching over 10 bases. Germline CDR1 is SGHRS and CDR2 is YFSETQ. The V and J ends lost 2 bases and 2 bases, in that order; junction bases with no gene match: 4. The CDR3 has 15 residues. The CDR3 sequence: CASSLGGTGAYEQYF. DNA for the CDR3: TGCGCCAGCAGCTTAGGAGGGACAGGGGCCTACGAGCAGTACTTC.

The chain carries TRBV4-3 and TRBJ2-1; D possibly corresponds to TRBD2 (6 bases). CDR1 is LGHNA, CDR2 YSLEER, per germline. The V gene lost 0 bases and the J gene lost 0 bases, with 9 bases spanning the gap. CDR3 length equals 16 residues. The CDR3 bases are TGCGCCAGCAGCCAAGATCGGGGGAGCTCCTACAATGAGCAGTTCTTC. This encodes CASSQDRGSSYNEQFF.

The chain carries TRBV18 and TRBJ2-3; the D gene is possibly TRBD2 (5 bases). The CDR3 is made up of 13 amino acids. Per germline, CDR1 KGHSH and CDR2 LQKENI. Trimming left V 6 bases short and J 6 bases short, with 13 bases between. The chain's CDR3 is CASSQRTGDTQYF. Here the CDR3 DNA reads TGTGCCAGCTCGCAAAGGACGGGGGATACGCAGTATTTT.

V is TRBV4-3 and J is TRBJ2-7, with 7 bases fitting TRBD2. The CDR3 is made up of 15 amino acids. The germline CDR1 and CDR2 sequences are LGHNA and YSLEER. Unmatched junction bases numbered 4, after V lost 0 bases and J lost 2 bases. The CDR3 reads CASSQDWSGTYEQYF. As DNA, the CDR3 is TGCGCCAGCAGCCAAGACTGGAGCGGGACCTACGAGCAGTACTTC.

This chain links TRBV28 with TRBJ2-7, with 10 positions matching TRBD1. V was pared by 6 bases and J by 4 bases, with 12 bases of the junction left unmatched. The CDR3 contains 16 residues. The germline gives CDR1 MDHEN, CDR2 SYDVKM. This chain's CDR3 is CASSVTEGQGNYEQYF. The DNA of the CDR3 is TGTGCCAGCAGCGTCACCGAGGGACAGGGGAATTACGAGCAGTACTTC.

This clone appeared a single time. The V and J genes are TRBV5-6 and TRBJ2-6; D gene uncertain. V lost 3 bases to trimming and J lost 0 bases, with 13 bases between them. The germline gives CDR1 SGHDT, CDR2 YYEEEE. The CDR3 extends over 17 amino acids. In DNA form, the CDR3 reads TGTGCCAGCAGCTCACAGATCTTTAGCTCTGGGGCCAACGTCCTGACTTTC. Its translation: CASSSQIFSSGANVLTF.